A single sample gave rise to the 21 T cell receptor beta chains below, sequenced in a study of blood T cell repertoires in COVID-19. Libraries were prepared by immunoSEQ multiplex PCR; TCRdb keeps only in-frame clonotypes and omits some of them. The table records about 140,000 clones, roughly 90% of them present only once. Input material: peripheral blood. The receptors here all came from a human donor with COVID-19, enrolled during active disease. The donor label of this sample is uncertain.

This chain connects TRBV5-1 to TRBJ2-1; 11 bases map to TRBD2. Germline V gives CDR1 SGHRS, CDR2 YFSETQ. V dropped 2 bases and J dropped 3; count of bases not matched to a gene: 4. There are 16 residues in the CDR3. The CDR3 loop reads CASSFTSGRFYNEQFF. The CDR3 DNA sequence: TGCGCCAGCAGCTTCACTAGCGGGAGATTCTACAATGAGCAGTTCTTC.

This chain connects TRBV12-3 or TRBV12-4 to TRBJ1-4, with D perhaps matching TRBD1 (5 bases). The CDR3 runs 12 residues. Trimming took 5 bases from V and 15 from J, leaving 16 bases between them. This CDR3 is CASSLTRVRMFF. CDR3 nucleotides: TGTGCCAGCAGTCTCACCAGGGTGCGGATGTTTTTT.

The CDR3 is CASSIEEVSAEAFF. CDR3 nucleotide sequence: TGTGCCAGTAGTATAGAGGAGGTGTCGGCTGAAGCTTTCTTT. The V and J genes are TRBV19 and TRBJ1-1; D not resolved. Germline V gives CDR1 LNHDA, CDR2 SQIVND (reference sequence). Between the trimmed V and J ends, which lost 0 bases and 6 bases, there was a span of 11 bases. The CDR3 contains 14 residues.

The V gene is TRBV5-5, the J gene TRBJ1-2, with D possibly TRBD1 on 5 matching bases. The V end was cut by 3 bases, the J end by 0 bases, with 6 bases between. This CDR3 has 13 residues. Germline-derived CDR1 and CDR2 are SGHKS and YYEKEE (reference sequence). CDR3 residues: CASSSRANYGYTF. The CDR3, as DNA: TGTGCCAGCAGCTCCAGGGCTAACTATGGCTACACCTTC.

This chain joins TRBV5-4 and TRBJ1-6, with TRBD1 matching over 7 bases. Looked up from germline, CDR1 is SGHNT and CDR2 is YYREEE (reference sequence). V shed 3 bases and J 3 bases; nucleotides not matched to a gene: 3. The length of the CDR3 is 15 residues. The CDR3, as DNA: TGTGCCAGCAGCTCGACAGGGTTCTATAATTCACCCCTCCACTTT. It codes for CASSSTGFYNSPLHF. Full variable domain (remainder filled in from reference TRBV5-4 and TRBJ1-6): ETGVTQSPTHLIKTRGQQVTLRCSSQSGHNTVSWYQQALGQGPQFIFQYYREEENGRGNFPPRFSGLQFPNYSSELNVNALELDDSALYLCASSSTGFYNSPLHFGNGTRLTVT.

V usage is TRBV6-5 and J usage is TRBJ1-5, with 7 bases that match TRBD1. The germline gives CDR1 MNHEY, CDR2 SVGAGI. J gave up 5 bases and V 7 bases, and 8 bases lay outside the gene matches. The CDR3 length is 14 residues. CDR3 sequence reads: CASTHTGDDQPQHF. The CDR3, as DNA: TGTGCCAGCACCCATACAGGGGACGATCAGCCCCAGCATTTT.

V is TRBV5-6 and J is TRBJ1-5, with TRBD1 matching over 8 bases. This CDR3 spans 14 amino acids. V trimming: 4 bases; J trimming: 7 bases; junction bases outside the gene matches: 7. Germline CDR1 SGHDT, CDR2 YYEEEE. The CDR3 loop reads CASSQTGGRQPQHF. In nucleotides, the CDR3 is TGTGCCAGCAGCCAAACAGGGGGTCGGCAGCCCCAGCATTTT.

V usage is TRBV11-3 and J usage is TRBJ1-3, with D maybe TRBD1 (6 bases). CDR3 size: 16 residues. V lost 3 bases and J 6 bases, leaving 18 bases between the germline ends. Looked up from germline, CDR1 is SGHNT and CDR2 is YENEEA. CDR3 loop: CASSLGSNREENTIYF. The CDR3 DNA sequence: TGTGCCAGCAGCTTGGGCTCAAACAGGGAAGAAAACACCATATATTTT.

This sequence joins TRBV27 and TRBJ2-2; D unclear. This CDR3 has 15 residues. The V and J ends lost 0 bases and 0 bases respectively, with 5 bases between them. CDR1 is MNHEY and CDR2 is SMNVEV in the germline V gene (reference sequence). The CDR3, as DNA: TGTGCCAGCAGTTTATCGCGGACGAACACCGGGGAGCTGTTTTTT. It codes for CASSLSRTNTGELFF.

This clone was found a few times. The chain has TRBV20-1 and TRBJ1-1; D is unresolved. The CDR3 is 11 residues long. Looked up from germline, CDR1 is DFQATT and CDR2 is SNEGSKA (reference sequence). V was trimmed by 3 bases and J by 7 bases, leaving 9 bases between them. DNA for the CDR3: TGCAGTGCTAGCACCGGAGTTGAAGCTTTCTTT. Amino acid sequence: CSASTGVEAFF.

V and J are TRBV4-1 and TRBJ2-7; D is possibly TRBD1 (6 bases). The CDR3 is 15 residues long. Germline CDR1 is MGHRA and CDR2 is YSYEKL. V was pared by 1 base and J by 5 bases, with 15 bases between. DNA for the CDR3: TGCGCCAGCAGCCAAGGGGACACCCGCTTGGACGAGCAGTACTTC. Translating gives CASSQGDTRLDEQYF.

This clone was recorded once. The chain is built from TRBV12-5 and TRBJ1-2; 7 positions agree with TRBD1. This CDR3 region has 16 residues. Germline CDR1 and CDR2: LGHNT and FRNRAP. With 5 bases clipped from V and 6 bases from J, the junction kept 15 bases outside the gene matches. Written as DNA, the CDR3 is TGTGCTAGTGGTGTCACGGAGGACAGGCACAATAATGGCTACACCTTC. The encoded protein is CASGVTEDRHNNGYTF.

The chain is built from TRBV4-2 and TRBJ2-3; no clear D. With 4 bases removed from V and 2 bases from J, the gap between germline ends came to 13 bases. The CDR3 totals 15 residues. Germline CDR1 LGHNA, CDR2 YNFKEQ. CDR3 sequence (DNA): TGTGCCAGCAGCCCCGGTGATTCTTTCACAGATACGCAGTATTTT. The encoded protein is CASSPGDSFTDTQYF.

V and J are TRBV5-6 and TRBJ1-4; D is perhaps TRBD1 (6 bases). V lost 4 bases and J lost 2, with 21 bases in between. The CDR3 is made up of 18 amino acids. The germline gives CDR1 SGHDT, CDR2 YYEEEE. The CDR3 is CASSDKHRVMGTNEKLFF. DNA for the CDR3: TGTGCCAGCAGCGACAAACACAGGGTCATGGGGACTAATGAAAAACTGTTTTTT.

CDR3 amino acids: CASMWAGENIQYF. As DNA, the CDR3 is TGCGCCAGCATGTGGGCCGGGGAAAACATTCAGTACTTC. The chain is built from TRBV10-2 and TRBJ2-4, with a possible D match to TRBD2 (5 bases). The CDR3 is 13 residues long. Germline V gene sequence: CDR1 WSHSY, CDR2 SAAADI. The ends were cut back, 7 bases at V and 5 bases at J, with 12 bases in the middle.

V and J are TRBV20-1 and TRBJ2-1; D not resolved. V lost 3 bases to trimming and J lost 6 bases, with 18 bases between them. Germline CDR1 reads DFQATT; CDR2 reads SNEGSKA (reference sequence). The CDR3 is 15 residues long. Here the CDR3 DNA reads TGCAGTGCTAGTGAACCTCGTAGCTCGGTCAATGAGCAGTTCTTC. Residues: CSASEPRSSVNEQFF.

The chain employs TRBV19 and TRBJ2-7; 10 positions match TRBD1. Germline lookup yields CDR1 LNHDA and CDR2 SQIVND (reference sequence). The CDR3 is 15 residues long. The junction had 5 bases not matched to a gene; V was cut back by 4 bases and J by 2 bases. The CDR3 DNA follows: TGTGCCAGTAGTAGACAGGGGGCCCAGCCCTACGAGCAGTACTTC. It specifies CASSRQGAQPYEQYF. Looking up the rest from reference TRBV19 and TRBJ2-7 gives the full variable domain: DGGITQSPKYLFRKEGQNVTLSCEQNLNHDAMYWYRQDPGQGLRLIYYSQIVNDFQKGDIAEGYSVSREKKESFPLTVTSAQKNPTAFYLCASSRQGAQPYEQYFGPGTRLTVT.

J is TRBJ2-7 and V is TRBV11-2; TRBD1 aligns across 9 bases. Germline-derived CDR1 and CDR2 are SGHAT and FQNNGV. V dropped 5 bases and J dropped 3; count of bases not matched to a gene: 11. The CDR3 is 16 residues long. CDR3 residues: CASSPRIRDRVYEQYF. The CDR3 region has the DNA TGTGCCAGCAGCCCACGAATCCGGGACAGGGTCTACGAGCAGTACTTC. Full variable domain (rest looked up from reference TRBV11-2 and TRBJ2-7): EAGVAQSPRYKIIEKRQSVAFWCNPISGHATLYWYQQILGQGPKLLIQFQNNGVVDDSQLPKDRFSAERLKGVDSTLKIQPAKLEDSAVYLCASSPRIRDRVYEQYFGPGTRLTVT.

The chain is built from TRBV6-5 and TRBJ2-7, with 11 bases aligning to TRBD1. This CDR3 is built from 14 residues. The J segment lost 4 bases and the V segment lost 6 bases, leaving 5 bases of the junction unmatched. Germline V CDR1 and CDR2: MNHEY, SVGAGI. The CDR3 nucleotides read TGTGCCAGCAGGGGGACAGGGGGGAAATACGAGCAGTACTTC. It encodes CASRGTGGKYEQYF.

The gene calls are TRBV7-9 and TRBJ2-1; D is perhaps TRBD2 (6 bases). Germline V CDR1 and CDR2: SEHNR, FQNEAQ (reference sequence). The length of the CDR3 is 18 residues. Trimming cost V 5 bases and J 2 bases, with 22 bases left between them. Here the CDR3 reads CASSPSSSAPRAYNEQFF. The CDR3 coding sequence is TGTGCCAGCAGCCCTTCGTCTAGCGCCCCGAGAGCCTACAATGAGCAGTTCTTC.

The chain joins TRBV25-1 to TRBJ2-3; maybe TRBD1 (6 bases). Trimming left V 5 bases short and J 7 bases short, with 16 bases between. The germline V gene has CDR1 MGHDK and CDR2 SYGVNS. This CDR3 is built from 14 residues. CDR3 DNA: TGTGCCAGCAGTCCGAATCCAGGGGTCAATACGCAGTATTTT. Protein: CASSPNPGVNTQYF.